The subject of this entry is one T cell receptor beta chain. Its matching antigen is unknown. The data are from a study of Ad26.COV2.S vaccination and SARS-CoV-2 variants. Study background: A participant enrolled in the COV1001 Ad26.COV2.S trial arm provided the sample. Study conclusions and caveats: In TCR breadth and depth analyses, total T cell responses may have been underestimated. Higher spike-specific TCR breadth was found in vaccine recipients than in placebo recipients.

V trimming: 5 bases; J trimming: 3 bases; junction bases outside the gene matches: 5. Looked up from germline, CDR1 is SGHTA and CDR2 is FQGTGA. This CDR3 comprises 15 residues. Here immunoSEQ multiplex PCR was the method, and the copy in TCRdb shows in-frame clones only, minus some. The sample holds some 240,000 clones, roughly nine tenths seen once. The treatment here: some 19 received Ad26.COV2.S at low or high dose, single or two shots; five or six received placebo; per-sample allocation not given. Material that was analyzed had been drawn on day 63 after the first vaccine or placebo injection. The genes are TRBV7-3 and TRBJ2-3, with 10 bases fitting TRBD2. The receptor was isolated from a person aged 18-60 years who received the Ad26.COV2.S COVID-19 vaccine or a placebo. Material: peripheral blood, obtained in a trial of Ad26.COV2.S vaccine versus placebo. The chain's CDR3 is CASSLNSGGTDTQYF. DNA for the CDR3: TGTGCCAGCAGCCTAAATAGCGGGGGGACAGATACGCAGTATTTT.